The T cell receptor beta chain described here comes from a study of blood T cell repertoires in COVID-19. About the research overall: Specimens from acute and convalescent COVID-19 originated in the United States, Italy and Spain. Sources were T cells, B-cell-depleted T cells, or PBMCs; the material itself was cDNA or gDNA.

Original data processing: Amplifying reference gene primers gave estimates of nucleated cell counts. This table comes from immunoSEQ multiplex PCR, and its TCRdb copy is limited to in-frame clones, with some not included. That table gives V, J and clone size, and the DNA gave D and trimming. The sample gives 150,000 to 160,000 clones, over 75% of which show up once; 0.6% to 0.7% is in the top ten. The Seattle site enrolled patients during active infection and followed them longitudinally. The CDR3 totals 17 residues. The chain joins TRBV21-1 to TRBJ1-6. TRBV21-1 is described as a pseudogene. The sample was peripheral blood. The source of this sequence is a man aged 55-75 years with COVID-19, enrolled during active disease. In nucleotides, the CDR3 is TGTGCCAGCAGCTTCAAAAGGGGGGGCAGGGCCAATTCACCCCTCCACTTT. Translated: CASSFKRGGRANSPLHF.